This TCR beta chain was retrieved from a study of shared clonotypes between healthy human individuals. The CDR3 sequence is 16 residues long. Trimming stripped 3 bases from V and 0 bases from J, with 12 bases between. Per germline, CDR1 GTSNPN and CDR2 SVGIG (reference sequence). TCRdb keeps only in-frame clones here, not all; method: immunoSEQ multiplex PCR. There are about a million clones in the sample; about 80% occur only once, and about 1.5% lies in the top ten. Sequenced material: memory CD4+ T cells sorted from blood. Subset indicated: CD45RA-negative fraction. V gene TRBV30 combines with J gene TRBJ1-6, with D unresolved. The receptor was derived from a man in his late teens or twenties in good health. CDR3 protein: CAWSATVSSYNSPLHF. The CDR3 DNA is TGTGCCTGGAGCGCCACAGTGAGCTCCTATAATTCACCCCTCCACTTT. The full variable domain, in which reference TRBV30 and TRBJ1-6 provide the parts outside the CDR3, is SQTIHQWPATLVQPVGSPLSLECTVEGTSNPNLYWYRQAAGRGLQLLFYSVGIGQISSEVPQNLSASRPQDRQFILSSKKLLLSDSGFYLCAWSATVSSYNSPLHFGNGTRLTVT.